The rows below give T cell receptor beta chains drawn from one sample of a study of T cell repertoires in cytomegalovirus infection. For these receptors, no antigen is known. TCRdb processed the reads anew with MiXCR; each CDR3 protein has one entry. This repertoire shows approximately 310,000 distinct CDR3 sequences, 20% to 30% found once; its top ten account for 13%. The source material was cultured PBMCs, sampled from culture after CMV antigen stimulation. The receptors derive from a human donor in good health (CMV status not recorded). Some clones in this sample may be carry-over from other donors' samples. Both conserved end residues are part of each CDR3. A D gene is named only where the DNA matches it firmly. Only some rows state a clone size, as once, few, many or a class for expanded clones.

clone size | D gene | J gene | V gene | CDR3 protein | CDR3 DNA
. | TRBD1 | TRBJ1-2 | TRBV24-1 | CATSDPDRGNYGYTF | TGTGCCACCAGTGACCCCGACAGGGGGAACTATGGCTACACCTTC
few | . | TRBJ2-1 | TRBV2 | CARGGRGPYNEQFF | TGTGCCAGGGGGGGGCGGGGTCCCTACAATGAGCAGTTCTTC
. | . | TRBJ2-3 | TRBV7-6 | CASSPAGPKADTQYF | TGTGCCAGCAGCCCCGCGGGCCCCAAGGCAGATACGCAGTATTTT
. | . | TRBJ2-7 | TRBV7-2 | CASSLPSRLEQYF | TGTGCCAGCAGCTTACCCAGCAGGTTGGAGCAGTACTTC
many | TRBD2 | TRBJ2-7 | TRBV7-8 | CASSLGTSGIYEQYF | TGTGCCAGCAGCTTAGGTACTAGCGGAATCTACGAGCAGTACTTC
few | . | TRBJ2-2 | TRBV19 | CASSILLPGELFF | TGTGCCAGTAGTATTTTACTACCCGGGGAGCTGTTTTTT
once | . | TRBJ1-2 | TRBV6-2/TRBV6-3 | CASSPSGTSGGYTF | TGTGCCAGCAGTCCATCCGGGACTTCGGGAGGCTACACCTTC
many | TRBD2 | TRBJ2-3 | TRBV7-2 | CASSKTSGRAGTDTQYF | TGTGCCAGCAGCAAGACTAGCGGGAGGGCCGGCACAGATACGCAGTATTTT
few | . | TRBJ1-3 | TRBV6-6 | CASTPVVGSGNTIYF | TGTGCCAGCACCCCGGTGGTCGGCTCTGGAAACACCATATATTTT
many | . | TRBJ1-2 | TRBV9 | CASSVDPEGYGYTF | TGTGCCAGCAGCGTAGATCCCGAGGGCTATGGCTACACCTTC
few | TRBD1 | TRBJ1-5 | TRBV19 | CATATGGIYSSQPQHF | TGTGCCACCGCCACAGGGGGCATTTACAGTAGTCAGCCCCAGCATTTT
once | TRBD1 | TRBJ1-6 | TRBV5-1 | CASSLETGSSYNSPLHF | TGCGCCAGCAGCTTGGAGACAGGGAGCTCCTATAATTCACCCCTCCACTTT